The clone carrying this T cell receptor beta chain turned up a few times. The antigen is undetermined. Sequencing was performed with immunoSEQ multiplex PCR; in TCRdb, only in-frame clones are kept and a portion is missing. This table has roughly 130,000 clones, roughly four fifths appearing once. These data come from a study of radiation and T cells in renal cell carcinoma. Study-level information: Nephrectomy followed 15 Gy stereotactic body radiation by 4 weeks.

The germline gives CDR1 SEHNR, CDR2 FQNEAQ (reference sequence). Trimming pared 0 bases from V and 8 bases from J, leaving 11 bases between. This CDR3 has 14 residues. Study results and limitations: In blood, top tumor clones expanded by 2 weeks, shrinking by 4. Pretreatment tumor biopsies were lacking, so baseline clonotypes are unknown.

Stated time point: blood 2 weeks post-SBRT. Treatment described: 15 Gy SBRT to primary tumor, nephrectomy 4 weeks later. Blood was sampled at baseline, 2 weeks and 4 weeks after SBRT. The sequence came from a woman aged 55-69 years with renal cell carcinoma. The material sequenced was blood, taken from a patient whose treatment included radiotherapy and nephrectomy. The chain combines TRBV7-9 with TRBJ1-5, with D possibly matching TRBD1 (5 bases). The CDR3 is CASSLAQGGKPQHF. The CDR3 coding sequence is TGTGCCAGCAGCTTAGCCCAGGGAGGAAAGCCCCAGCATTTT.